This T cell receptor (beta chain) was identified during a study of OX40 agonist ivuxolimab in advanced cancers. Looking at the study overall: Partial responses were seen in three patients, one with hepatocellular carcinoma and two with cutaneous melanoma.

A remark on this clone: Its specificity is unknown.

Clones were read by immunoSEQ multiplex PCR, and TCRdb kept only the in-frame ones, dropping some. The table includes some 140,000 clones, about 92% detected once. The study's findings and limits: Certain nonresponders likewise exhibited a low normalized T-cell clonal expansion.

Germline V CDR1 and CDR2: SGHTA, FQGNSA. This CDR3 contains 13 residues. After removal of 5 bases from V and 8 bases from J, the junction contained 4 bases not matched to a gene. Sequencing was performed on CD4+ or CD8+ T cells sorted from blood, taken in a trial of the OX40 agonist ivuxolimab. The V call is TRBV7-2, the J call TRBJ2-1; 9 nucleotides agree with TRBD1. This clonotype originated in an adult with an advanced solid tumor such as melanoma, head and neck, liver or kidney cancer. CDR3 in amino acids: CASSPYRGHEQFF. The CDR3 region has the DNA TGTGCCAGCAGCCCTTACAGGGGGCATGAGCAGTTCTTC. The whole variable domain, remainder taken from reference TRBV7-2 and TRBJ2-1, is GAGVSQSPSNKVTEKGKDVELRCDPISGHTALYWYRQSLGQGLEFLIYFQGNSAPDKSGLPSDRFSAERTGGSVSTLTIQRTQQEDSAVYLCASSPYRGHEQFFGPGTRLTVL.